The 3 T cell receptor beta chains given below trace back to one sample, sequenced in a study of T cell responses to AZD1222 COVID-19 vaccine. Sequencing was performed with immunoSEQ multiplex PCR; in TCRdb, only in-frame clones are kept and a portion is missing. The sample carries around 77,000 clones, 80% to 90% recorded once. This material consisted of peripheral blood, taken on day 0 of AZD1222 vaccination. These receptors came from an adult in good health.

The chain uses TRBV12-3 or TRBV12-4 and TRBJ1-5, with D hard to call. The CDR3 sequence is 12 residues long. The V and J ends lost 3 bases and 9 bases respectively, with 9 bases between them. The CDR3 region is CASSFGLGPQHF. CDR3 in DNA: TGTGCCAGCAGTTTTGGATTAGGGCCCCAGCATTTT.

V gene TRBV30 combines with J gene TRBJ2-7; D is possibly TRBD1 (5 bases). This CDR3 comprises 14 residues. Germline assignment: CDR1 GTSNPN and CDR2 SVGIG (reference sequence). V was trimmed by 1 base and J by 6 bases, leaving 16 bases between them. The DNA for the CDR3 is TGTGCCTGGAGTGAATTTCGACAGAGTACCGAGCAGTACTTC. Translated, it gives CAWSEFRQSTEQYF.

The chain combines TRBV6-5 with TRBJ1-1, with D perhaps matching TRBD1 (5 bases). CDR3 size: 14 residues. Trimming left V 6 bases short and J 5 bases short, with 16 bases between. Germline CDR1 and CDR2: MNHEY and SVGAGI. The CDR3 DNA reads TGTGCCAGCAGGCCCGGGGGTGGAAGGACTGAAGCTTTCTTT. It translates to CASRPGGGRTEAFF.